This T cell receptor (beta chain) was observed in a study of OX40 agonist ivuxolimab in advanced cancers. Study-wide background: At doses from 0.01 to 10 mg/kg, patients were given intravenous ivuxolimab every 2 weeks. Two cutaneous melanoma patients and one hepatocellular carcinoma patient, three in all, had partial responses.

Comment on this clone: The antigen is not known.

The repertoire was sequenced with immunoSEQ multiplex PCR; TCRdb's copy has only in-frame clones and lacks some. The repertoire holds 100,000 or so clones, with 95% to 97% as singletons. This CDR3 has 11 amino acids. The ends were cut back, 5 bases at V and 3 bases at J, with 4 bases in the middle. CDR1 is SGHVS and CDR2 is FQNEAQ in the germline V gene. Whole-study findings and limits: In the 0.1-3.0 mg/kg groups, partial responders showed among the lowest expansion. At 0.1 to 3.0 mg/kg, CD4+ and CD8+ blood T cells expanded clonally by week 6.

The receptor comes from an adult with an advanced solid tumor such as melanoma, head and neck, liver or kidney cancer. The sequencing used CD4+ or CD8+ T cells sorted from blood, collected in a trial of the OX40 agonist ivuxolimab. The V call is TRBV7-8, the J call TRBJ2-5, with D hard to call. CDR3 amino acids: CASSGEETQYF. The CDR3 region has the DNA TGTGCCAGCAGCGGTGAAGAGACCCAGTACTTC.